The clone carrying this TCR beta chain showed up just once. This specimen belongs to a study of blood T cell repertoires in COVID-19. Study-level information: Some COVID-19 samples were acute and others convalescent; all came from the United States, Italy and Spain. In each case, the material was cDNA or gDNA derived from T cells, B-cell-depleted T cells, or PBMCs.

Under the authors' procedure: By means of reference gene primer amplification, nucleated cell counts were estimated. This table comes from immunoSEQ multiplex PCR, and its TCRdb copy is limited to in-frame clones, with some not included. That table gives V, J and clone size, and the DNA gave D and trimming. This sample yields around 320,000 clones, of which 70% to 90% are seen a single time; over 6% belongs to the top ten. The CDR3 contains 18 residues. Germline-derived CDR1 and CDR2 are SGDLS and YYNGEE. With V trimmed by 1 base and J by 1 base, 8 bases remained unmatched. The TCR comes from a woman aged 25 to 39 who had recovered from COVID-19. The chain has TRBV9 and TRBJ2-1; 10 bases fit TRBD2. Sequenced input: peripheral blood. CDR3 DNA: TGTGCCAGCAGCGTAAGGTTTACTAGCGGGGCTTCCTACAATGAGCAGTTCTTC. Protein: CASSVRFTSGASYNEQFF.